A selection of T cell receptor beta chains follows, all from one sample in a study of control samples from healthy donors and cancer patients. Assay used: immunoSEQ multiplex PCR; TCRdb lists only in-frame clones, some missing. The data hold more than 95,000 clones, with about 87% observed a single time. Specimen: blood. The source is a man aged 55 to 70 in good health. The CDR3 runs from the conserved cysteine through the conserved F or W. Fields, in order: D gene, J gene, V gene, clone size, CDR3 DNA, CDR3 protein. D genes are given only for firm matches. The size field is filled for only some rows; it gives once, few, many or a size class.

.,TRBJ2-5,TRBV6-6,.,TGTGCCAGCAGTTTTGGCCTCCAAGAGACCCAGTACTTC,CASSFGLQETQYF
.,TRBJ2-3,TRBV5-1,.,TGCGCCAGCCGACTCGGAAGTAGCACAGATACGCAGTATTTT,CASRLGSSTDTQYF
.,TRBJ1-4,TRBV2,.,TGTGCCAGTACCCGGGACATATTAAAAAAACTGTTTTTT,CASTRDILKKLFF
.,TRBJ1-2,TRBV19,.,TGTGCCAGTAGTATAGGTTGGGCGAGCTATGGCTACACCTTC,CASSIGWASYGYTF
.,TRBJ1-4,TRBV6-5,.,TGTGCCAGCAGAACAGGGTACCAAAATGAAAAACTGTTTTTT,CASRTGYQNEKLFF
TRBD1,TRBJ1-1,TRBV5-1,.,TGCGCCAGCAGCCTGGGACAGCTAAAACATGAAGCTTTCTTT,CASSLGQLKHEAFF
.,TRBJ2-1,TRBV28,.,TGTGCCGCCGTGGGGACCGAAGGATACAATGAGCAGTTCTTC,CAAVGTEGYNEQFF
.,TRBJ1-1,TRBV7-8,.,TGTGCCAGCAGCTTACGACTACAGGGGAACACTGAAGCTTTCTTT,CASSLRLQGNTEAFF
.,TRBJ1-5,TRBV19,.,TGTGCCAGTAGTTCCGGAACGGGTCAGCCCCAGCATTTT,CASSSGTGQPQHF
.,TRBJ1-2,TRBV30,once,TGTGCCTGGAGTGTGGGGCAGGGGAGAGGCTACACCTTC,CAWSVGQGRGYTF
TRBD1,TRBJ1-2,TRBV28,.,TGTGCCAGCAGTTCTCCTGGGACAGGGGTTTCCAACTATGGCTACACCTTC,CASSSPGTGVSNYGYTF
TRBD1,TRBJ1-2,TRBV9,.,TGTGCCAGCAGCGTGTCGGCCGGGGGGTACCGACAGGGAAACTATGGCTACACCTTC,CASSVSAGGYRQGNYGYTF
TRBD1,TRBJ1-1,TRBV12-3/TRBV12-4,.,TGTGCCAGCAGATCACAGGGGGACACTGAAGCTTTCTTT,CASRSQGDTEAFF
.,TRBJ1-5,TRBV24-1,.,TGTGCCACCAGTGATCCCCAGGTGGGGCCGAATCAGCCCCAGCATTTT,CATSDPQVGPNQPQHF
TRBD1,TRBJ2-7,TRBV18,.,TGTGCCAGCTCACTAGGACAGGGGGCCCCCTACGAGCAGTACTTC,CASSLGQGAPYEQYF
.,TRBJ1-5,TRBV28,.,TGTGCCAGCAACACCCCTACGATGCTTTATAGCAATCAGCCCCAGCATTTT,CASNTPTMLYSNQPQHF
.,TRBJ1-6,TRBV25-1,.,TGTGCCAGCAGTTTATCGGGAAGCTTTTCACCCCTCCACTTT,CASSLSGSFSPLHF
.,TRBJ2-1,TRBV6-5,.,TGTGCCAGCCAGCTAGCCCCCCTTATCCGGCATGAGCAGTTCTTC,CASQLAPLIRHEQFF
.,TRBJ1-2,TRBV5-6,.,TGTGCCAGCAGTCTTACTTACTATGGCTACACCTTC,CASSLTYYGYTF
.,TRBJ2-7,TRBV28,once,TGTGCCAGCAGTATCCCACGGGCCCCTACCGTCCACGAGCAGTACTTC,CASSIPRAPTVHEQYF
.,TRBJ1-2,TRBV6-5,.,TGTGCCAGCACCCCCGGGGGGGCAGGGGCTGATGGCTACACCTTC,CASTPGGAGADGYTF
TRBD1,TRBJ2-7,TRBV6-5,.,TGTGCCACCTCGACAGGGGTCTACGAGCAGTACTTC,CATSTGVYEQYF
.,TRBJ1-1,TRBV1,.,TGCACCAGCAGCCAAGGAGTCGTCGGACGGGCAGGGAACACTGAAGCTTTCTTT,CTSSQGVVGRAGNTEAFF
TRBD1,TRBJ1-5,TRBV28,.,TGTGCCAGCAGTTTCTCCGGGACAGGGGCTTTTAGGCCCCAGCATTTT,CASSFSGTGAFRPQHF
.,TRBJ1-4,TRBV25-1,.,TGTGCCAGCAGCCCCTCCCGGGGGGGGACTAATGAAAAACTGTTTTTT,CASSPSRGGTNEKLFF
.,TRBJ1-1,TRBV7-9,.,TGTGCCAGCAGCCGACAGCAGTACACTGAAGCTTTCTTT,CASSRQQYTEAFF
.,TRBJ1-6,TRBV4-3,.,TGCGCCAGCAGCCAAGGACTTACGGCTTCACCCCTCCACTTT,CASSQGLTASPLHF
.,TRBJ1-1,TRBV28,.,TGTGCCAGCAGTTTTTTTGGGCCTCTTGAAGCTTTCTTT,CASSFFGPLEAFF
.,TRBJ2-2,TRBV28,once,TGTGCCAGCAGTTTATCAGGGGTAGGGGAGCTGTTTTTT,CASSLSGVGELFF
TRBD1,TRBJ1-2,TRBV19,.,TGTGCCAGCCGTAACGGACAGGGTATCTACGGCTACACCTTC,CASRNGQGIYGYTF
.,TRBJ2-1,TRBV5-4,.,TGTGCCAGCCGCGACGGGAGCTCCTACAATGAGCAGTTCTTC,CASRDGSSYNEQFF
TRBD1,TRBJ1-1,TRBV25-1,.,TGTGCCAGCACTTCAGGGGGGACAACTGAAGCTTTCTTT,CASTSGGTTEAFF
.,TRBJ2-3,TRBV9,few,TGTGCCAGCAGCGTAGACTGGGCAGAGGATACGCAGTATTTT,CASSVDWAEDTQYF
.,TRBJ2-2,TRBV11-2,.,TGTGCCAGCAGCATAACAGGGTACGGCGGCGGGGAGCTGTTTTTT,CASSITGYGGGELFF
.,TRBJ1-3,TRBV6-5,.,TGTGCCAGCAGTTACTCGTTTTTAACATCTGGAAACACCATATATTTT,CASSYSFLTSGNTIYF
TRBD2,TRBJ2-2,TRBV19,.,TGTGCCAGTAGGCCGGGGGGAAGTAATACCGGGGAGCTGTTTTTT,CASRPGGSNTGELFF
.,TRBJ2-7,TRBV5-1,.,TGCGCCAGCAGGCACGAGGACCTCCTAGTTTACGAGCAGTACTTC,CASRHEDLLVYEQYF
TRBD1,TRBJ1-2,TRBV4-1,.,TGCGCCAGCAGCCTCCGGGCAGGGACAGGAGTCAACTATGGCTACACCTTC,CASSLRAGTGVNYGYTF
TRBD2,TRBJ2-3,TRBV6-2/TRBV6-3,.,TGTGCCAGCAGCTCCGGACTAGCGGGGGGGCCCTTTGCAGATACGCAGTATTTT,CASSSGLAGGPFADTQYF
.,TRBJ1-1,TRBV5-6,.,TGTGCCAGCAGCTCCTCGGGATCCACTGAAGCTTTCTTT,CASSSSGSTEAFF
.,TRBJ2-1,TRBV11-3,.,TGTGCCAGCAGCTTAGATTCGGCGGGGCGCGAGCAGTTCTTC,CASSLDSAGREQFF
.,TRBJ1-1,TRBV6-2/TRBV6-3,.,TGTGCCAGCAGTTTTACTGGAAGGGGCACTGAAGCTTTCTTT,CASSFTGRGTEAFF
.,TRBJ2-7,TRBV5-1,once,TGCGCCAGCAGCTTGACACTGGCCTACGAGCAGTACTTC,CASSLTLAYEQYF
.,TRBJ2-7,TRBV7-8,.,TGTGCCAGCAGCCCGGGGGTATTGTCGAGTTCCTACGAGCAGTACTTC,CASSPGVLSSSYEQYF
.,TRBJ1-6,TRBV30,.,TGTGCCTGGAGCGCCGGAGGGTCGTCTGCTTCACCCCTCCACTTT,CAWSAGGSSASPLHF
TRBD1,TRBJ1-4,TRBV27,.,TGTGCCAGCAGGCCCGGGACAGAGAATGAAAAACTGTTTTTT,CASRPGTENEKLFF
.,TRBJ1-2,TRBV5-5,once,TGTGCCAGCAGCTGTCCTGAGCGGAGTCGGACGAACTATGGCTACACCTTC,CASSCPERSRTNYGYTF
TRBD1,TRBJ1-1,TRBV3-1/TRBV3-2,.,TGTGCCAGCAGCCAAAAGGGGACAGGGGCTGAAGCTTTCTTT,CASSQKGTGAEAFF
.,TRBJ1-5,TRBV7-2,few,TGTGCCAGCAGCATGGGGACCCTTCCGGGCAATCAGCCCCAGCATTTT,CASSMGTLPGNQPQHF